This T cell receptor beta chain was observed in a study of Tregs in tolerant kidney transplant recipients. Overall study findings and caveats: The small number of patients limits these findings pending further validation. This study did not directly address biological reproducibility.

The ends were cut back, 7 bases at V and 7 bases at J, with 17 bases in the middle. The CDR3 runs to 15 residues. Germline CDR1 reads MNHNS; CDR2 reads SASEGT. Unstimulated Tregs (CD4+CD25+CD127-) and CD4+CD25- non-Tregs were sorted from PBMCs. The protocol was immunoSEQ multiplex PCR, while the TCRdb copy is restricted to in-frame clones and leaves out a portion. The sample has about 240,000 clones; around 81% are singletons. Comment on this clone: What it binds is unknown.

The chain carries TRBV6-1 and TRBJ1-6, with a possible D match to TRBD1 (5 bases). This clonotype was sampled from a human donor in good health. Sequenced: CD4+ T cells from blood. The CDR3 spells CASTDAGRANSPLHF. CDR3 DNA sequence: TGTGCCAGCACAGACGCAGGGAGGGCAAATTCACCCCTCCACTTT.